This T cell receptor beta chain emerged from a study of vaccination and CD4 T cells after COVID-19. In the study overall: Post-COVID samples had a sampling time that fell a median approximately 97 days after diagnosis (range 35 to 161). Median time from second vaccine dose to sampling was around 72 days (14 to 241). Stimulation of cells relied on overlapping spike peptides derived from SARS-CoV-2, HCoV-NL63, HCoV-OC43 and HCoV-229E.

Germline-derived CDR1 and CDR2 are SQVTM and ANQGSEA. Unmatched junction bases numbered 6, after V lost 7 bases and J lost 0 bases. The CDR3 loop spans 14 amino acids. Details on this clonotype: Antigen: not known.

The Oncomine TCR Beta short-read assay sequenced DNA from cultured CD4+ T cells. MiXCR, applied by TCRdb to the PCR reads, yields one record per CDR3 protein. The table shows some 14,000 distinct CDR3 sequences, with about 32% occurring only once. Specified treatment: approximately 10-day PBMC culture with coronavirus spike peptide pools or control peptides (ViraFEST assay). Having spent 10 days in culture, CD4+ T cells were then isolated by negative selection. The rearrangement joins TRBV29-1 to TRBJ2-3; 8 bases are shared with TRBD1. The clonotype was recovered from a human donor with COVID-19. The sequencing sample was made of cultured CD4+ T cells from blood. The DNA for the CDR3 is TGCAGCGACGGCGGGGACAGGAGCACAGATACGCAGTATTTT. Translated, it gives CSDGGDRSTDTQYF.